This section outlines one TCR beta chain sequence together with its context. The data derive from a study of OX40 agonist ivuxolimab in advanced cancers. This CDR3 is built from 14 residues. Germline CDR1 and CDR2: SNHLY and FYNNEI. TCRdb's table, derived via immunoSEQ multiplex PCR, lists solely in-frame clones and lacks some. The sample lists 75,000 to 95,000 clones, 70% to 90% occurring once. Specimen: CD4+ or CD8+ T cells sorted from blood, collected in a trial of the OX40 agonist ivuxolimab. This TCR was sampled from an adult with an advanced solid tumor such as melanoma, head and neck, liver or kidney cancer. The chain joins TRBV2 to TRBJ2-5; TRBD2 might be the D (5 bases). TRBJ2-7 matches the DNA end more closely, so the J call is doubtful. The CDR3 DNA is TGTGCCAGCACGGGGTCCGCTTCTTCCTACGAGCAGTACTTC. Its translation is CASTGSASSYEQYF.